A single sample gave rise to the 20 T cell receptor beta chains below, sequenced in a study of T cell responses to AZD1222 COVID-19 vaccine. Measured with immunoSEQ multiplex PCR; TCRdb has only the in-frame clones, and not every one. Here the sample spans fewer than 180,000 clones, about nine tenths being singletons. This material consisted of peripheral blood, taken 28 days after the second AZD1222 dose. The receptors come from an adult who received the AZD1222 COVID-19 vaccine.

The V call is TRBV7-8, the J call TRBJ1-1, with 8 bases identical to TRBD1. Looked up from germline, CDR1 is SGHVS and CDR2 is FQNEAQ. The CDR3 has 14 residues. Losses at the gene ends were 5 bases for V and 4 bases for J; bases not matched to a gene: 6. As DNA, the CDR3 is TGTGCCAGCAGCGTAGACAGGGGTGGCACTGAAGCTTTCTTT. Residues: CASSVDRGGTEAFF.

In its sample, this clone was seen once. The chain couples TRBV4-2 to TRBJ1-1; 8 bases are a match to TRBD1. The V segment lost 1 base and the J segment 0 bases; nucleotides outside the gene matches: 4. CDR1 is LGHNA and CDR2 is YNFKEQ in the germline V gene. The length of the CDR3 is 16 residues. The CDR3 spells CASSQGGQGLNTEAFF. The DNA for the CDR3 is TGTGCCAGCAGCCAAGGAGGACAGGGATTGAACACTGAAGCTTTCTTT.

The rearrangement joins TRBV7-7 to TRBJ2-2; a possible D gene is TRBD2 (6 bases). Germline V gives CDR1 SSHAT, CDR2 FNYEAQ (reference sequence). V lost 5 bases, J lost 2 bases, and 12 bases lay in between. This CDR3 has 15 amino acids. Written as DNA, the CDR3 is TGTGCCAGCAGCCGCGGGACGGATAACACCGGGGAGCTGTTTTTT. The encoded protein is CASSRGTDNTGELFF. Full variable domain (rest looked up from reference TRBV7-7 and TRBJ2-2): GAGVSQSPRYKVTKRGQDVTLRCDPISSHATLYWYQQALGQGPEFLTYFNYEAQPDKSGLPSDRFSAERPEGSISTLTIQRTEQRDSAMYRCASSRGTDNTGELFFGEGSRLTVL.

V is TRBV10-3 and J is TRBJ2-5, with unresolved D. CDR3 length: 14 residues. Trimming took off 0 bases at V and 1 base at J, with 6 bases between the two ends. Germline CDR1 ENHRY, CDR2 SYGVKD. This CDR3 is CAISESISQETQYF. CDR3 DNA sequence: TGTGCCATCAGTGAGTCGATTTCCCAAGAGACCCAGTACTTC.

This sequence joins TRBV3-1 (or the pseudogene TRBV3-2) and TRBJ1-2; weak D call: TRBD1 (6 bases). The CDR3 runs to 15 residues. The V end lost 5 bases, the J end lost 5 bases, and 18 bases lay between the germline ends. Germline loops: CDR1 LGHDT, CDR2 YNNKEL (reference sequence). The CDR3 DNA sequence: TGTGCCAGCAGCTTCGCCGGGACACCGAATTATGGCTACACCTTC. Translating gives CASSFAGTPNYGYTF.

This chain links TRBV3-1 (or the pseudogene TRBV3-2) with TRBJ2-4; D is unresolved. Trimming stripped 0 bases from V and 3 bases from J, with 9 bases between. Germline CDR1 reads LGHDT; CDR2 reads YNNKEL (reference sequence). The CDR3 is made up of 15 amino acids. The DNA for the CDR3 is TGTGCCAGCAGCCAAGATCTATCTAGCAAAAACATTCAGTACTTC. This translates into CASSQDLSSKNIQYF.

The CDR3 reads CASGRTSGRPGEQYF. In nucleotides, the CDR3 is TGTGCCAGCGGCCGGACTAGCGGGAGGCCGGGCGAGCAGTACTTC. This chain joins TRBV13 and TRBJ2-7; TRBD2 matches at 14 bases. The CDR3 is made up of 15 amino acids. The ends lost 8 bases at V and 6 bases at J; junction bases unmatched: 9. CDR1 and CDR2 (germline): PRHDT, FYEKMQ (reference sequence).

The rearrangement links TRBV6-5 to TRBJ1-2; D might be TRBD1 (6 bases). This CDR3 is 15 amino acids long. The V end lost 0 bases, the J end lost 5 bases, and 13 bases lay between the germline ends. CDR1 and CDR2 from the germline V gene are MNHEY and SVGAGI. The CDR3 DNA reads TGTGCCAGCAGTTACTCGTCGGGGGCAGGTTATGGCTACACCTTC. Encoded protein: CASSYSSGAGYGYTF.

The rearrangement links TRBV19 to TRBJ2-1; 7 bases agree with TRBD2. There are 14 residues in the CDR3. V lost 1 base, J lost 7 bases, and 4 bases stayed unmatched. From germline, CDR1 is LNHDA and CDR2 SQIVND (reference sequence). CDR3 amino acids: CASSIGLAVNEQFF. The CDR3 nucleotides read TGTGCCAGTAGTATAGGTCTAGCGGTAAATGAGCAGTTCTTC. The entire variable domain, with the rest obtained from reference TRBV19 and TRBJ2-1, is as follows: DGGITQSPKYLFRKEGQNVTLSCEQNLNHDAMYWYRQDPGQGLRLIYYSQIVNDFQKGDIAEGYSVSREKKESFPLTVTSAQKNPTAFYLCASSIGLAVNEQFFGPGTRLTVL.

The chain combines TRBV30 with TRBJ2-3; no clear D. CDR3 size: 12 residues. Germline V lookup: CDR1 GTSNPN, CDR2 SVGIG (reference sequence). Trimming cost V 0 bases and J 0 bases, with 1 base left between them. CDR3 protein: CAWSVSTDTQYF. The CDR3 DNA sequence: TGTGCCTGGAGTGTTAGCACAGATACGCAGTATTTT.

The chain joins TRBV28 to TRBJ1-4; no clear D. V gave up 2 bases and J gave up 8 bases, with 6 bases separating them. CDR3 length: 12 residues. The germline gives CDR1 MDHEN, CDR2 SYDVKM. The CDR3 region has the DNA TGTGCCAGCAGTTTAGGAGCCGAAAAACTGTTTTTT. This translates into CASSLGAEKLFF.

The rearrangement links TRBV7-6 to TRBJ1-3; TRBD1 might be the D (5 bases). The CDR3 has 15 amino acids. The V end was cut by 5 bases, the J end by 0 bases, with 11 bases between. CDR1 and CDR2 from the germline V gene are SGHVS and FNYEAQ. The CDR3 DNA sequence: TGTGCCAGCAGCCCCTCAGGGATCTCTGGAAACACCATATATTTT. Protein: CASSPSGISGNTIYF.

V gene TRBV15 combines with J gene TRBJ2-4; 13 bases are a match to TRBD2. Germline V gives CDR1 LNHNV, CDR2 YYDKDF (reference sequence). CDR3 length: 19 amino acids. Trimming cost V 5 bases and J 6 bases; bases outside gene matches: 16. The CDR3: CATSPHPGLAGRSGNIQYF. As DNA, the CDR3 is TGTGCCACCAGCCCCCATCCGGGACTAGCGGGAAGGTCGGGAAACATTCAGTACTTC.

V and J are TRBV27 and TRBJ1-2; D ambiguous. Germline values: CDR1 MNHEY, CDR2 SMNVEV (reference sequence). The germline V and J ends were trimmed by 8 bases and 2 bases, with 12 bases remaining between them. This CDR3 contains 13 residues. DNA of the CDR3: TGTGCCAGCCGGTTGGCGTTAAACTATGGCTACACCTTC. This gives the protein CASRLALNYGYTF.

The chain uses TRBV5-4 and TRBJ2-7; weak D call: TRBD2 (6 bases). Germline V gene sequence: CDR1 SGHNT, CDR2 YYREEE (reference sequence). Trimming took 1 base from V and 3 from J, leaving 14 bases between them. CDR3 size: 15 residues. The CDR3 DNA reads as TGTGCCAGCAGCTTGTTCGGGAGAATCAGCTACGAGCAGTACTTC. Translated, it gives CASSLFGRISYEQYF.

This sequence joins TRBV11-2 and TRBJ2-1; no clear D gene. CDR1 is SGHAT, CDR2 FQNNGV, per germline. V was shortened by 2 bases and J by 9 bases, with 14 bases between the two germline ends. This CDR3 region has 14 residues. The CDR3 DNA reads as TGTGCCAGCAGCTTATCACCAGCGAAGAGTGAGCAGTTCTTC. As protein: CASSLSPAKSEQFF.

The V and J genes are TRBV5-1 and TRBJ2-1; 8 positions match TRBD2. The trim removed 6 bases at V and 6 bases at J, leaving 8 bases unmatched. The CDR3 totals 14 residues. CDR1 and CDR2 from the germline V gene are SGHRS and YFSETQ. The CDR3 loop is CASNERERSNEQFF. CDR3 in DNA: TGCGCCAGCAATGAGCGGGAGCGGAGCAATGAGCAGTTCTTC.

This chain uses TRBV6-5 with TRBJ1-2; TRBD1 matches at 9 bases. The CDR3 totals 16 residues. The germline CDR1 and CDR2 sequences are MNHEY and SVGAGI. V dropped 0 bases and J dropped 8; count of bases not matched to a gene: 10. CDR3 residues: CASSYSLRQGGGGYTF. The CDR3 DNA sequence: TGTGCCAGCAGTTACTCGCTCCGACAGGGGGGCGGGGGCTACACCTTC.

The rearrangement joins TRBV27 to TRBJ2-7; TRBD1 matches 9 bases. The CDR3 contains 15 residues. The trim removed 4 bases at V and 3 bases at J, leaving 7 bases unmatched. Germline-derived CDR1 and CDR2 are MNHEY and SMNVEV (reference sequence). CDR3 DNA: TGTGCCAGCAGTTCCCCGACAGGGGGATACTACGAGCAGTACTTC. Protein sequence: CASSSPTGGYYEQYF.

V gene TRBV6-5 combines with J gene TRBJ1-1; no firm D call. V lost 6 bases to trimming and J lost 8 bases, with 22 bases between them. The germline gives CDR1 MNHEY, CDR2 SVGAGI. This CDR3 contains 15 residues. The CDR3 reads CASSSDPPGLGEAFF. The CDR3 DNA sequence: TGTGCCAGCAGCTCCGACCCTCCGGGCCTGGGAGAAGCTTTCTTT.